Presented here are 20 T cell receptor beta chains from one specimen sequenced in a study of blood T cell repertoires in COVID-19. Some clones are missing from TCRdb's copy, which holds only in-frame ones; the method was immunoSEQ multiplex PCR. The sample holds more than 85,000 clones, roughly 84% seen once. Sequenced material: peripheral blood. Receptor source: a woman aged 45-65 years with acute or convalescent COVID-19.

CDR3 sequence (DNA): TGTGCCAGCAGCCCCCTGCGGGGTAGAGTAACAGATACGCAGTATTTT. It is translated as CASSPLRGRVTDTQYF. This chain uses TRBV7-2 with TRBJ2-3; weak D call: TRBD2 (6 bases). V shed 5 bases and J shed 3 bases, with 18 bases lying between them. Germline CDR1 reads SGHTA; CDR2 reads FQGNSA. The CDR3 is 16 residues long.

This clone was recorded once. The genes are TRBV9 and TRBJ2-3; TRBD2 matches at 16 bases. V trimming: 4 bases; J trimming: 11 bases; junction bases outside the gene matches: 16. Germline loops: CDR1 SGDLS, CDR2 YYNGEE. The CDR3 sequence is 18 residues long. CDR3: CASSPMIGTSGGAGVQYF. The CDR3, as DNA: TGTGCCAGCAGCCCCATGATTGGGACTAGCGGGGGGGCCGGGGTGCAGTATTTT.

The genes are TRBV5-6 and TRBJ2-7, with D possibly matching TRBD1 (6 bases). Deletions cut 0 bases from V and 2 bases from J, with 6 bases between. The CDR3 contains 13 residues. Germline V gives CDR1 SGHDT, CDR2 YYEEEE. The CDR3 sequence: CASSLGGPYEQYF. Written as DNA, the CDR3 is TGTGCCAGCAGCTTGGGGGGGCCCTACGAGCAGTACTTC.

V usage is TRBV6-5 and J usage is TRBJ1-1, with 7 nucleotides matching TRBD1. The length of the CDR3 is 14 residues. From germline, CDR1 is MNHEY and CDR2 SVGAGI. Germline trimming cut 5 bases from V and 4 bases from J; bases unmatched to any gene: 7. The CDR3 DNA reads as TGTGCCAGCAGTCATGCCAGGGGGAGCACTGAAGCTTTCTTT. The encoded protein is CASSHARGSTEAFF.

The chain employs TRBV18 and TRBJ1-1, with 7 nucleotides matching TRBD1. Germline V gene lookup returns CDR1 KGHSH and CDR2 LQKENI. The J segment lost 4 bases and the V segment lost 0 bases, leaving 8 bases of the junction unmatched. The CDR3 runs to 16 residues. The CDR3 is CASSPPAGGLSTEAFF. CDR3 in DNA: TGTGCCAGCTCACCACCCGCAGGGGGATTGAGCACTGAAGCTTTCTTT.

The rearrangement links TRBV6-5 to TRBJ1-2; D may be TRBD1 (6 bases). The CDR3 loop spans 15 amino acids. V lost 5 bases and J lost 2, with 15 bases in between. Germline V gives CDR1 MNHEY, CDR2 SVGAGI. CDR3 protein: CASSPMQGPNYGYTF. The CDR3 nucleotides are TGTGCCAGCAGTCCGATGCAGGGGCCGAACTATGGCTACACCTTC.

The chain is built from TRBV5-4 and TRBJ1-1; 8 nucleotides match TRBD1. CDR3 length: 17 residues. The germline V gene encodes CDR1 SGHNT and CDR2 YYREEE (reference sequence). V shed 4 bases, J shed 7 bases, and the junction held 18 bases outside the gene matches. CDR3 region: CASSPGGRQGAQGEAFF. As DNA, the CDR3 is TGTGCCAGCAGCCCTGGAGGTCGGCAGGGGGCGCAGGGTGAAGCTTTCTTT.

The chain uses TRBV7-2 and TRBJ1-3; no reliable D call. V lost 2 bases and J 8 bases, leaving 10 bases between the germline ends. CDR3 length equals 13 residues. Looked up from germline, CDR1 is SGHTA and CDR2 is FQGNSA. In nucleotides, the CDR3 is TGTGCCAGCAGCTTAAGGCCACGGGACACCATATATTTT. Encoded protein: CASSLRPRDTIYF.

The chain joins TRBV11-2 to TRBJ1-2; D is perhaps TRBD1 (6 bases). CDR3 length: 15 residues. The germline V and J ends were trimmed by 5 bases and 8 bases, with 21 bases remaining between them. The germline V gene encodes CDR1 SGHAT and CDR2 FQNNGV. Written as DNA, the CDR3 is TGTGCCAGCAGCGCCTACAGGGAACCTTTCGTCGGCTACACCTTC. Its translation is CASSAYREPFVGYTF.

The CDR3 DNA reads as TGTGCCAGCAGTGAGGGACAGGGGATAGGCTACGAGCAGTACTTC. This codes for CASSEGQGIGYEQYF. The rearrangement joins TRBV2 to TRBJ2-7; 10 positions match TRBD1. V lost 3 bases to trimming and J lost 3 bases; unmatched junction nucleotides: 5. The CDR3 totals 15 residues. From germline, CDR1 is SNHLY and CDR2 FYNNEI.

The chain has TRBV28 and TRBJ1-6; no firm D call. V was pared by 6 bases and J by 6 bases, with 6 bases between. Per the germline V gene, CDR1 is MDHEN and CDR2 is SYDVKM. The CDR3 consists of 12 residues. CDR3 nucleotide sequence: TGTGCCAGCAGCTCTACTAATTCACCCCTCCACTTT. This translates into CASSSTNSPLHF.

The genes are TRBV12-5 and TRBJ1-5; 7 nucleotides agree with TRBD1. J gave up 2 bases and V 0 bases, and 4 bases lay outside the gene matches. The CDR3 runs to 16 residues. The germline V gene encodes CDR1 LGHNT and CDR2 FRNRAP. CDR3 coding DNA: TGTGCTAGTGGTTTGGTAGACAGGGAGGGCAATCAGCCCCAGCATTTT. Amino acids: CASGLVDREGNQPQHF.

The rearrangement joins TRBV18 to TRBJ1-6, with a tentative D call TRBD1 (5 bases). In germline, CDR1 is KGHSH, CDR2 LQKENI. There are 16 residues in the CDR3. Deletions cut 2 bases from V and 6 bases from J, with 14 bases between. In DNA, the CDR3 is TGTGCCAGCTCACCAATGTCGGGGGGGAGTAATTCACCCCTCCACTTT. It translates to CASSPMSGGSNSPLHF.

The DNA for the CDR3 is TGTGCCAGCAGCTTGGGTCCAGGAGGGGACACTGAAGCTTTCTTT. Residues: CASSLGPGGDTEAFF. The V call is TRBV5-5, the J call TRBJ1-1, with D possibly TRBD1 on 5 matching bases. The CDR3 has 15 amino acids. Trimming removed 0 bases at V and 3 bases at J, with 12 bases between. CDR1 and CDR2 (germline): SGHKS, YYEKEE (reference sequence).

This chain joins TRBV5-4 and TRBJ2-3; maybe TRBD1 (5 bases). V lost 1 base and J lost 0, with 6 bases in between. The CDR3 runs 14 residues. Germline values: CDR1 SGHNT, CDR2 YYREEE (reference sequence). CDR3 sequence: CASSLTGSTDTQYF. The CDR3 nucleotides are TGTGCCAGCAGCTTGACAGGTAGCACAGATACGCAGTATTTT.

V and J are TRBV15 and TRBJ2-1; 7 bases map to TRBD2. Germline V gene data show CDR1 as LNHNV and CDR2 as YYDKDF (reference sequence). J was trimmed by 3 bases and V by 3 bases; bases with no gene match: 11. This CDR3 is 17 amino acids long. CDR3 amino acids: CATSSLLVRGNYNEQFF. Written as DNA, the CDR3 is TGTGCCACCAGCAGCCTCCTCGTGCGGGGGAACTACAATGAGCAGTTCTTC. Complete variable domain (other parts from reference TRBV15 and TRBJ2-1): DAMVIQNPRYQVTQFGKPVTLSCSQTLNHNVMYWYQQKSSQAPKLLFHYYDKDFNNEADTPDNFQSRRPNTSFCFLDIRSPGLGDTAMYLCATSSLLVRGNYNEQFFGPGTRLTVL.

A few counts support this clone. The chain combines TRBV7-9 with TRBJ2-3, with D possibly TRBD2 on 6 matching bases. Trimming pared 5 bases from V and 6 bases from J, leaving 9 bases between. The CDR3 has 12 amino acids. Looked up from germline, CDR1 is SEHNR and CDR2 is FQNEAQ (reference sequence). The CDR3 bases are TGTGCCAGCAGCCCAGGAGGGGATACGCAGTATTTT. It yields the protein CASSPGGDTQYF.

This chain's CDR3 is CASSDRVGDYNEQFF. In nucleotides, the CDR3 is TGTGCCAGCAGTGACCGAGTAGGGGATTACAATGAGCAGTTCTTC. This chain joins TRBV6-4 and TRBJ2-1, with a tentative D call TRBD1 (5 bases). This CDR3 region has 15 residues. Germline assignment: CDR1 MRHNA and CDR2 SNTAGT. The V gene lost 2 bases and the J gene lost 4 bases, with 12 bases spanning the gap.

The CDR3 sequence is CASSSQQGALAYEQYF. In DNA, the CDR3 is TGTGCCAGCAGCTCACAACAGGGGGCCCTCGCCTACGAGCAGTACTTC. The chain uses TRBV11-2 and TRBJ2-7; 9 bases match TRBD1. V shed 4 bases, J shed 2 bases, and the junction held 9 bases outside the gene matches. This CDR3 spans 16 amino acids. Germline CDR1 and CDR2: SGHAT and FQNNGV.

The gene calls are TRBV5-4 and TRBJ2-3; D may be TRBD1 (5 bases). Germline loops: CDR1 SGHNT, CDR2 YYREEE (reference sequence). Between the trimmed V and J ends, which lost 0 bases and 4 bases, there was a span of 9 bases. The CDR3 spans 14 residues. CDR3 loop: CASSLEGYADTQYF. In DNA form, the CDR3 reads TGTGCCAGCAGCTTGGAGGGGTACGCAGATACGCAGTATTTT.